This TCR beta chain appears in the sequencing data of a study of T-cell memory formation after mild COVID-19. Germline V gene sequence: CDR1 MNHEY, CDR2 SVGEGT. The ends lost 8 bases at V and 1 base at J; junction bases unmatched: 8. The CDR3 sequence is 15 residues long. General observations from the study: CD4+ bias marked clones expanding day 15 to 37, unlike balanced contracting clones. CD4+ contracting clones were mainly CM and EM; CD8+ ones, EMRA.

TCRdb ran MiXCR on the 5' RACE reads and lists one entry per CDR3 protein. This table holds roughly 140,000 distinct CDR3 sequences, 14% found once. A word on this clonotype: The antigen remains unidentified.

Sequenced sample: PBMCs or a T cell subset sorted from them (not recorded which). The receptor's source is an adult woman who had mild COVID-19 (a few samples of this study predate the infection). Cell type and time point are not known. This chain uses TRBV6-2 or TRBV6-3 with TRBJ2-7, with 10 bases matching TRBD1. The DNA for the CDR3 is TGTGCCAGCTGCACCGACAGGGGGCCTTCCTACGAGCAGTACTTC. Protein product: CASCTDRGPSYEQYF.